A selection of T cell receptor beta chains follows, all from one sample in a study of OX40 agonist ivuxolimab in advanced cancers. Measured with immunoSEQ multiplex PCR; TCRdb has only the in-frame clones, and not every one. Of approximately 60,000 clones detected, about four fifths appear once; the ten largest clones hold 1%. Material: CD4+ or CD8+ T cells sorted from blood, obtained in a trial of the OX40 agonist ivuxolimab. The source is an adult with an advanced solid tumor such as melanoma, head and neck, liver or kidney cancer. CDR3s include the opening cysteine and the closing phenylalanine or tryptophan. The D gene is left open where the match is weak. Clone size is stated in some rows and not others, as once, few, many or a class when expanded.

D gene: .; J gene: TRBJ2-6; V gene: TRBV21-1; clone size: once; CDR3 protein: CASSKVSRGSGANVLTF; CDR3 DNA: TGTGCCAGCAGCAAAGTGTCCCGGGGGTCCGGGGCCAACGTCCTGACTTTC
D gene: TRBD2; J gene: TRBJ2-5; V gene: TRBV11-2; clone size: .; CDR3 protein: CASSISGGLETQYF; CDR3 DNA: TGTGCCAGCAGCATTAGCGGGGGGTTAGAGACCCAGTACTTC
D gene: TRBD1; J gene: TRBJ2-3; V gene: TRBV29-1; clone size: few; CDR3 protein: CSVVLPGQGFDTQYF; CDR3 DNA: TGCAGCGTGGTTCTACCGGGACAGGGATTTGATACGCAGTATTTT
D gene: TRBD1; J gene: TRBJ1-2; V gene: TRBV4-3; clone size: .; CDR3 protein: CASSQDRQGGNTF; CDR3 DNA: TGCGCCAGCAGCCAAGATCGACAGGGGGGTAACACCTTC
D gene: .; J gene: TRBJ2-3; V gene: TRBV18; clone size: .; CDR3 protein: CASSQSNPTDTQYF; CDR3 DNA: TGTGCCAGCTCACAAAGCAACCCCACAGATACGCAGTATTTT
D gene: .; J gene: TRBJ1-2; V gene: TRBV18; clone size: .; CDR3 protein: CASSPEDEIYGYTF; CDR3 DNA: TGTGCCAGCTCACCAGAGGACGAAATATATGGCTACACCTTC
D gene: .; J gene: TRBJ1-5; V gene: TRBV6-1; clone size: many; CDR3 protein: CASSEGLNQPQHF; CDR3 DNA: TGTGCCAGCAGCGAGGGTCTCAATCAGCCCCAGCATTTT
D gene: .; J gene: TRBJ2-5; V gene: TRBV15; clone size: .; CDR3 protein: CATRPGFPQETQYF; CDR3 DNA: TGTGCCACGCGACCCGGGTTCCCCCAAGAGACCCAGTACTTC
D gene: .; J gene: TRBJ2-5; V gene: TRBV6-1; clone size: .; CDR3 protein: CASIRATRETQYF; CDR3 DNA: TGTGCCAGCATACGTGCAACCCGGGAGACCCAGTACTTC
D gene: TRBD1; J gene: TRBJ1-1; V gene: TRBV6-1; clone size: once; CDR3 protein: CASSPRTGSTEAFF; CDR3 DNA: TGTGCCAGCAGCCCGCGGACAGGGTCGACTGAAGCTTTCTTT
D gene: TRBD1; J gene: TRBJ1-1; V gene: TRBV20-1; clone size: .; CDR3 protein: CSVKQGTEAFF; CDR3 DNA: TGCAGTGTTAAACAGGGGACTGAAGCTTTCTTT
D gene: TRBD2; J gene: TRBJ2-5; V gene: TRBV30; clone size: .; CDR3 protein: CAWSRRGGQETQYF; CDR3 DNA: TGTGCCTGGAGTCGGCGGGGGGGCCAAGAGACCCAGTACTTC
D gene: .; J gene: TRBJ1-1; V gene: TRBV2; clone size: .; CDR3 protein: CASSELGYTEAFF; CDR3 DNA: TGTGCCAGCAGTGAACTGGGTTACACTGAAGCTTTCTTT
D gene: .; J gene: TRBJ1-2; V gene: TRBV5-1; clone size: .; CDR3 protein: CASSLVGSANYGYTF; CDR3 DNA: TGCGCCAGCAGCTTGGTTGGGAGTGCTAACTATGGCTACACCTTC